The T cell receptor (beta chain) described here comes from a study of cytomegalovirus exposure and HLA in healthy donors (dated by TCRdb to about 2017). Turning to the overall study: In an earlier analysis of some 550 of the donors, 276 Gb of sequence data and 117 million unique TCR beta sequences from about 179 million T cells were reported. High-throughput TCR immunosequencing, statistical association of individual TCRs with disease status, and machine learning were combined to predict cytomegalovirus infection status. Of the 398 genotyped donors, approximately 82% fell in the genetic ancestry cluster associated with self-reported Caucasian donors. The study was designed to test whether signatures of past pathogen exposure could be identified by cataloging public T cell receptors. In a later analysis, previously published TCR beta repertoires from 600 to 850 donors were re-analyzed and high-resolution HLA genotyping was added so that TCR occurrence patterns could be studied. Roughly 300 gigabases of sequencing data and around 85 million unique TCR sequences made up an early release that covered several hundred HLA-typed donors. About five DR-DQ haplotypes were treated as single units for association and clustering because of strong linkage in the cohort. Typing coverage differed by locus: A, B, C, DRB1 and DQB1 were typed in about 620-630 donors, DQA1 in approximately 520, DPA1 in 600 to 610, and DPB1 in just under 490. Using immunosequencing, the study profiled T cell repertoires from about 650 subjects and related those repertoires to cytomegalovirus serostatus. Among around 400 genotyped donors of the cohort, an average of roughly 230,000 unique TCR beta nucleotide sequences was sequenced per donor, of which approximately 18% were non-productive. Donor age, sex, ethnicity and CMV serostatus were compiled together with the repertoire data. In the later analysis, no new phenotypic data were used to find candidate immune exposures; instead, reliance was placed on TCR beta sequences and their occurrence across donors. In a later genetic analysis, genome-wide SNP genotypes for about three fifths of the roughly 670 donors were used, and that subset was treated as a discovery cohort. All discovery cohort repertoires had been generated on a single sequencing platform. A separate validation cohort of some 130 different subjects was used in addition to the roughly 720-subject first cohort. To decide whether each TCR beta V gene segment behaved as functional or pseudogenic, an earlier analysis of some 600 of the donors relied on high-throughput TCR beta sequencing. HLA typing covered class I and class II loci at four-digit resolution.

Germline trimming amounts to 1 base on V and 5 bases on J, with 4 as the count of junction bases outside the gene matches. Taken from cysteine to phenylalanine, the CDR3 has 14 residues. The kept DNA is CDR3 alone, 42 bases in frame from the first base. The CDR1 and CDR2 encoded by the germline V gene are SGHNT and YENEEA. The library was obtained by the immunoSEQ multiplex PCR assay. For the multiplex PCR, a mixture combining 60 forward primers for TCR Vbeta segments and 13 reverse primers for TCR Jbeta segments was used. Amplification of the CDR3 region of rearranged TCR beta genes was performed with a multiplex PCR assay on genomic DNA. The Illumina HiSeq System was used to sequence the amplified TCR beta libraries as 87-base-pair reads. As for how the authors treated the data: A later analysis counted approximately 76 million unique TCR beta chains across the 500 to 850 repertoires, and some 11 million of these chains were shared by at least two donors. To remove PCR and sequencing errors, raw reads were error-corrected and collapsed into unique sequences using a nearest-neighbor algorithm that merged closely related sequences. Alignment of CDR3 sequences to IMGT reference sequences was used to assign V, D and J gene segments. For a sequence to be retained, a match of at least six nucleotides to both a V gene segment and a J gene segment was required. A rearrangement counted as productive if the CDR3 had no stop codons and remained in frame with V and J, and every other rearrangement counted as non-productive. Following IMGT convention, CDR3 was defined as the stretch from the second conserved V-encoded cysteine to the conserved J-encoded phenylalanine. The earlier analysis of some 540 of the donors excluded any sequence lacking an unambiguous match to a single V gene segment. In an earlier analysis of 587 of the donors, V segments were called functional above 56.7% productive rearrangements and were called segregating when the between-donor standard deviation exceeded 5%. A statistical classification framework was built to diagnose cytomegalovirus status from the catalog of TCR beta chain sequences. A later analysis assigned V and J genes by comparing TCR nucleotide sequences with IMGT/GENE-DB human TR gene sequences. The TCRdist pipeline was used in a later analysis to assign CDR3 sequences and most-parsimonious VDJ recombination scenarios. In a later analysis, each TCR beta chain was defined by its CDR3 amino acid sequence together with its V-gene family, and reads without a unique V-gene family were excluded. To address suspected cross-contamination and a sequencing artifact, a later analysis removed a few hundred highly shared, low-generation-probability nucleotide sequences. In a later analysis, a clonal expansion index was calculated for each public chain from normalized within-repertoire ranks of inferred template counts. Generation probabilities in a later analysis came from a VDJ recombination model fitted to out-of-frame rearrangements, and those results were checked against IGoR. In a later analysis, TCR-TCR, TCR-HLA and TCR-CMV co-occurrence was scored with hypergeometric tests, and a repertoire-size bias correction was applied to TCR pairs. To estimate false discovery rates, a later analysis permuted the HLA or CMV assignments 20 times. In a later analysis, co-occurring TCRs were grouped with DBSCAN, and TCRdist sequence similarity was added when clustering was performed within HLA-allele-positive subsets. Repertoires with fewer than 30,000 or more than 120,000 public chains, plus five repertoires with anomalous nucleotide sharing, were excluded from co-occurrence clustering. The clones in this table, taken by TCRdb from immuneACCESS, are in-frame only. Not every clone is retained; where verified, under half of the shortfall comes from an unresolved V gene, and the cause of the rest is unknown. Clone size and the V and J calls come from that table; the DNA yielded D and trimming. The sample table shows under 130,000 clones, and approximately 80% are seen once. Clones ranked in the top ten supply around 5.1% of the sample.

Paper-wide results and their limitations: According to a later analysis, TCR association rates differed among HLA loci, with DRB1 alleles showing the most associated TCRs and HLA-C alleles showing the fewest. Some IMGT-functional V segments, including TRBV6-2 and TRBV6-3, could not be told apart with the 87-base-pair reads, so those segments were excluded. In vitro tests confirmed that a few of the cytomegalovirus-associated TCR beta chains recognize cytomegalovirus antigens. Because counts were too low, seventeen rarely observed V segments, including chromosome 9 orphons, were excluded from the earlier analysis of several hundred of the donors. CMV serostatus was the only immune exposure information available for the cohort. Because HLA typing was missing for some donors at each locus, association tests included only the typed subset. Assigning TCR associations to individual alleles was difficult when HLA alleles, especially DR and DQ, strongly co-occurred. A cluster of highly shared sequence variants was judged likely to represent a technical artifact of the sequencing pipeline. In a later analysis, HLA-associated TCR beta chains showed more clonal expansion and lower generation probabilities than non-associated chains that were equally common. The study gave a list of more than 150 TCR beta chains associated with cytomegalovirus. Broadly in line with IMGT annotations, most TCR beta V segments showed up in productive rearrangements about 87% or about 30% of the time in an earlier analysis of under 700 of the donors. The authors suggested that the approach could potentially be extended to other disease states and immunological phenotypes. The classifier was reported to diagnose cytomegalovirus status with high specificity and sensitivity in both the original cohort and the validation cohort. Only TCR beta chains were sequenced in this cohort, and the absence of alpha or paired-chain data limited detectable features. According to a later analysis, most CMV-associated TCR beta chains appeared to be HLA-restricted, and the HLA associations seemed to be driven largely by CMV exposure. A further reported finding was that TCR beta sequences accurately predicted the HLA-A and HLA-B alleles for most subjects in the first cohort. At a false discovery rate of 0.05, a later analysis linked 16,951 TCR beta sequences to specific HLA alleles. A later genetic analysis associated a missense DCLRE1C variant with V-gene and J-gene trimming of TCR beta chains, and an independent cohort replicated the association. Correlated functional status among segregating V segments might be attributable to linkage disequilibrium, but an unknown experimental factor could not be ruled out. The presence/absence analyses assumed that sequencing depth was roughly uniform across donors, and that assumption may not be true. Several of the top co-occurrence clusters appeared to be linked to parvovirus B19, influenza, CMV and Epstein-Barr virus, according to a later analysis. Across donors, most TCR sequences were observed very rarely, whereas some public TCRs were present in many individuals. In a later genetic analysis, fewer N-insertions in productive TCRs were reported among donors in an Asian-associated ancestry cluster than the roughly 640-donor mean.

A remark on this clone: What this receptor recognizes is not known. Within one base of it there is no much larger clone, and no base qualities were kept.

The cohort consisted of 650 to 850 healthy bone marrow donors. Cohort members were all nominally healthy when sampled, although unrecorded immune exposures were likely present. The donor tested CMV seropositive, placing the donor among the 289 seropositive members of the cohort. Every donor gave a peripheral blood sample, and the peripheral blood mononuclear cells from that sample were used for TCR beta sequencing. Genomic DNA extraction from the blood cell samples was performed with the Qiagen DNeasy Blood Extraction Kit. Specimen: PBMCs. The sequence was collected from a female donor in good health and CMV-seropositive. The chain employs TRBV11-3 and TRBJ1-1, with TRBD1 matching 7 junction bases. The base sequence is TGTGCCAGCAGCTTAGGAGACAGGGCGACTGAAGCTTTCTTT. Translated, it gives CASSLGDRATEAFF.